The entry below gives a single TCR beta chain sequence along with its context. Its target is not known. Being one base from a much bigger clone, this may be a read error. Via MiXCR, TCRdb re-called the reads, giving one row per CDR3 protein. Of under 600,000 distinct CDR3 sequences in the sample, 15% to 20% were seen once. This sample was included in a study of T cell repertoires in cytomegalovirus infection. Study-level information: Signatures in public TCR beta sequences pointed to both CMV infection and matching HLA type.

Notes on the study in general: What dominated the ex vivo response were HLA-C-restricted CMV-specific TCR beta clonotypes. Adding up the frequency of public TCR beta families identified people who carried CMV plus the relevant HLA.

This CDR3 comprises 14 residues. Material for sequencing was CD8+ T cells from PBMCs. V is TRBV12-3 or TRBV12-4 and J is TRBJ2-1; no definite D call. The TCR originated in a human donor in good health (CMV status not recorded). Some clones in this sample may be carry-over from other donors' samples. CDR3 in amino acids: CASSETTFYNVQFF. CDR3 nucleotides: TGTGCCAGCAGTGAAACAACATTTTACAATGTGCAGTTCTTC.